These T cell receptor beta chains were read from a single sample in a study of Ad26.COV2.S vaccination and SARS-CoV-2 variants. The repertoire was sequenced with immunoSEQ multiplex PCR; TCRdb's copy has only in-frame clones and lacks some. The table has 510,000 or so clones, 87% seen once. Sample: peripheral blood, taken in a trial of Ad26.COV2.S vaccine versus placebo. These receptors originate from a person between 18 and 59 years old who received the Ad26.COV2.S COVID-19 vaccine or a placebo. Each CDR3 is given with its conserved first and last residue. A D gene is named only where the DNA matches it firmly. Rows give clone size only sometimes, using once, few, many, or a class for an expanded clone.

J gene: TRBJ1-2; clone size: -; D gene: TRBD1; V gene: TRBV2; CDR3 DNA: TGTGCCAGCAGTCCTACCCGACAGGGATTCTATGGCTACACCTTC; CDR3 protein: CASSPTRQGFYGYTF
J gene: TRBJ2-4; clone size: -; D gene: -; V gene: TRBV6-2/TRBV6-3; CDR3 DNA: TGTGCCAGCAGTTACGGTCCGTTGGGGGGACAGTACTTC; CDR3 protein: CASSYGPLGGQYF
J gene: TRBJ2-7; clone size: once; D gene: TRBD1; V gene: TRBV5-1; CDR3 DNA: TGCGCCAGCAGGGGACAGGCGACCTACGAGCAGTACTTC; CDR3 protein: CASRGQATYEQYF
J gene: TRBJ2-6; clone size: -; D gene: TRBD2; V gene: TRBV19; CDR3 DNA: TGTGCCAGTAGTCCCTCTAGCGGGAGGCCTGGGGCCAACGTCCTGACTTTC; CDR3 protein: CASSPSSGRPGANVLTF
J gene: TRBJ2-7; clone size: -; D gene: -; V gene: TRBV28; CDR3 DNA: TGTGCCAGCCGGGGTCGAACTTACTCCTTGATTGCCTACGAGCAGTACTTC; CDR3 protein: CASRGRTYSLIAYEQYF
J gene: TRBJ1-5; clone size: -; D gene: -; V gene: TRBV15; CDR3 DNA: TGTGCCACCAGCGGGGAACAGCCCCAGCATTTT; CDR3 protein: CATSGEQPQHF
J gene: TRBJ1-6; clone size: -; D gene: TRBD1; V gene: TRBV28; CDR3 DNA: TGTGCCAGCAGTTTATCGGACAGGGGTGGAGGCTATAATTCACCCCTCCACTTT; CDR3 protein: CASSLSDRGGGYNSPLHF
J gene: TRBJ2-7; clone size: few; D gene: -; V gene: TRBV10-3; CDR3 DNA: TGTGCCATCAGCCCGAGCTACGAGCAGTACTTC; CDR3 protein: CAISPSYEQYF
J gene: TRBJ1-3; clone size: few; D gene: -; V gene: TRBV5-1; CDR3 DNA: TGCGCCAGCCGCGCGGGGCCTGGAAACACCATATATTTT; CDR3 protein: CASRAGPGNTIYF
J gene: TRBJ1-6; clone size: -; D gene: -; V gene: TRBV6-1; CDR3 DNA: TGTGCCAGCAGTGAACTAATAAGCTCCTATAATTCACCCCTCCACTTT; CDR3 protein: CASSELISSYNSPLHF
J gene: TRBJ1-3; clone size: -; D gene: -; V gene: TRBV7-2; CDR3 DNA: TGTGCCAGCAGGGGGGGAAGGTGGTCCGGAAACACCATATATTTT; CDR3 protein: CASRGGRWSGNTIYF
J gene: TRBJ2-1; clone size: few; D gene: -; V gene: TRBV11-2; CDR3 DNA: TGTGCCAGCAGCCCCGCTTGGGCCCGTGGCGATGAGCAGTTCTTC; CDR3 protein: CASSPAWARGDEQFF
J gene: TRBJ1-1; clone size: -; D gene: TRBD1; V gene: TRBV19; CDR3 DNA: TGTGCCAGTAGTATGATCAGGGGGCTGCTCACTGAAGCTTTCTTT; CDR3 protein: CASSMIRGLLTEAFF
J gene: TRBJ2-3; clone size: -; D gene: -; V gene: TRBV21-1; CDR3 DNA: TGTGCCAAAGGGACTAGCGGAAACACAGATACGCAGTATTTT; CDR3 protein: CAKGTSGNTDTQYF
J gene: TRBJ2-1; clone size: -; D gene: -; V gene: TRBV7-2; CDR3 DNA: TGTGCCAGCAGCTTTCAGGGGTTGGATGAGCAGTTCTTC; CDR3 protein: CASSFQGLDEQFF
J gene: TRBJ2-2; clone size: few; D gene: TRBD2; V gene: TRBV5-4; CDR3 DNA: TGTGCCAGCAGCCCCGAACTAGCGGGAGTCTCCACCGGGGAGCTGTTTTTT; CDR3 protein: CASSPELAGVSTGELFF
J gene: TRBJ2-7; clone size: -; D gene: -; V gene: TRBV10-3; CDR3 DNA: TGTGCCATCAGAACAGATATGGGGTACGAGCAGTACTTC; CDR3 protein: CAIRTDMGYEQYF
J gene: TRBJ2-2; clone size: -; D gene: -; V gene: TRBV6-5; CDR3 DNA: TGTGCCAGCAAGATTGACGGAGTGGCCGGGGAGCTGTTTTTT; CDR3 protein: CASKIDGVAGELFF
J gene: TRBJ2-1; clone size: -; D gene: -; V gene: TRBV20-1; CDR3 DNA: TGCAGTGCGTCGGGGGCGAATGAGCAGTTCTTC; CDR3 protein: CSASGANEQFF
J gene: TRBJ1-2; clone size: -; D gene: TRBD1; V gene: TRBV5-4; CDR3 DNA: TGTGCCAGCAGCGTTCCGGGACAGCCGTATGGCTACACCTTC; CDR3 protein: CASSVPGQPYGYTF